Listed here is a single T cell receptor (beta chain). As yet, its antigen is unknown. The people who gave samples were healthy Caucasians from Russia, aged about 6 to 100. This entry comes from a study of blood T cells in healthy people across ages. Findings and limits, study-wide: Strong correlation linked observed beta diversity and percent naive T cells.

Germline V gene sequence: CDR1 DFQATT, CDR2 SNEGSKA (reference sequence). This CDR3 has 16 amino acids. With V trimmed by 4 bases and J by 0 bases, 9 bases remained unmatched. The authors ran a second PCR of 7 to 11 cycles using a sample-barcoded 5' primer and a J-beta primer mix. Every cDNA molecule bore a tag from a template-switch adaptor containing 12 random nucleotides. Every sample gave at least 3 million paired-end reads containing CDR3. In TCRdb, the 5' RACE reads were re-called with MiXCR into one record per CDR3 protein. The sample shows roughly 800,000 distinct CDR3 sequences, over 45% of them seen only once.

Material for sequencing was blood. The sequence was obtained from a man aged 30-40 years in good health. The chain recombines TRBV20-1 with TRBJ2-1; 7 nucleotides line up with TRBD2. The DNA for the CDR3 is TGCAGTGCTAAAAAAGCGGGGCACAGCTCCTACAATGAGCAGTTCTTC. It encodes CSAKKAGHSSYNEQFF.